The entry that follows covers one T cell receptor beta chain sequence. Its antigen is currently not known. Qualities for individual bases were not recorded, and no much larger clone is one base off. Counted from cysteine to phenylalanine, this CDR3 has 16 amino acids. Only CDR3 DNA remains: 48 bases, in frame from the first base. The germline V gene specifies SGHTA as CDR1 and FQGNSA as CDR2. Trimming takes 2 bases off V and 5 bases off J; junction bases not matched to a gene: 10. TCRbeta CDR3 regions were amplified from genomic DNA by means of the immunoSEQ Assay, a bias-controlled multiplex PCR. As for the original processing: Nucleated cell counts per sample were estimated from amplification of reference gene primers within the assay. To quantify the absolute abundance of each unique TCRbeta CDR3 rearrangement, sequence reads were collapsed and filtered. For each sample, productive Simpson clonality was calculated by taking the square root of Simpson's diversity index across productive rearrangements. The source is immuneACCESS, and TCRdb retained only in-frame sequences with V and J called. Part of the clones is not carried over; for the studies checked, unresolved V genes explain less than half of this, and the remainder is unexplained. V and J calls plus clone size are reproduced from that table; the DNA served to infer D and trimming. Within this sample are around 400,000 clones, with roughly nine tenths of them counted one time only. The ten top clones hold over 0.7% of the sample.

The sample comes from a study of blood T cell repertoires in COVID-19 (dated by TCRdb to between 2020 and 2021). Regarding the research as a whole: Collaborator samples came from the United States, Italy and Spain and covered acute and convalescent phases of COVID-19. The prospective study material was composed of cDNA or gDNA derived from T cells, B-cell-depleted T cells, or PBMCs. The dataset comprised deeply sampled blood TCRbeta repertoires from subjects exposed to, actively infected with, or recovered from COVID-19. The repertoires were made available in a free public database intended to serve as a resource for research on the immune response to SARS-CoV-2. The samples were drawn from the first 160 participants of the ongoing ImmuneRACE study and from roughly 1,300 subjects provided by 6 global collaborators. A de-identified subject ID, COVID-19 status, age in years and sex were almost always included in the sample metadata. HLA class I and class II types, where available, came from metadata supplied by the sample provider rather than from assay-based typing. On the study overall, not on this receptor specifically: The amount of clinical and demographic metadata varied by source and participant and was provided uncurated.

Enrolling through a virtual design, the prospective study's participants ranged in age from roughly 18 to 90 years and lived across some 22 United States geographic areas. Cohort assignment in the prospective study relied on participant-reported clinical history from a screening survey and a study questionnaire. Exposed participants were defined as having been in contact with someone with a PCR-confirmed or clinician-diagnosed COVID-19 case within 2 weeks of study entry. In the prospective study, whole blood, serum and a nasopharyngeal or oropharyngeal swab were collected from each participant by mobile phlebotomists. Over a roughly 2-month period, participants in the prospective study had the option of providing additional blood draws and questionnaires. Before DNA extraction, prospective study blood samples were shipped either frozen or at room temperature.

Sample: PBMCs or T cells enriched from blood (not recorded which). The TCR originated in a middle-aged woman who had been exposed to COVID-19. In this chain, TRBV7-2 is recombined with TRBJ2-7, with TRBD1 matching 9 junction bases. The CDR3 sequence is CASSLLPLGTGNEQYF. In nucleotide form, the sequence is TGTGCCAGCAGCTTACTCCCGTTAGGGACAGGGAACGAGCAGTACTTC. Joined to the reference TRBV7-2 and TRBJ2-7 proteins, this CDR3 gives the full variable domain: GAGVSQSPSNKVTEKGKDVELRCDPISGHTALYWYRQSLGQGLEFLIYFQGNSAPDKSGLPSDRFSAERTGGSVSTLTIQRTQQEDSAVYLCASSLLPLGTGNEQYFGPGTRLTVT.